A single sample is the source of the 6 T cell receptor beta chains below, sequenced in a study of patients and donors after allogeneic stem cell transplantation. Each CDR3 protein is one row after TCRdb ran MiXCR on the RT-PCR reads. The table records 200,000 to 250,000 distinct CDR3 sequences, roughly an eighth of them present only once. The sequencing input was blood, either unsorted or a sorted T cell fraction (not recorded which). These TCRs come from a human donor who was either an allogeneic HSCT recipient or a stem cell or donor lymphocyte infusion donor (not recorded which). It is not recorded whose cells these are; they may come from a transplant donor.

Ten or more counts support this clonotype. The rearrangement joins TRBV2 to TRBJ1-6; weak D call: TRBD1 (6 bases). Germline V gene lookup returns CDR1 SNHLY and CDR2 FYNNEI. The germline V and J ends were trimmed by 3 bases and 11 bases, with 17 bases remaining between them. This CDR3 comprises 15 residues. CDR3 in amino acids: CASSDLSGGRTPLHF. CDR3 DNA: TGTGCCAGCAGTGATTTATCCGGGGGCAGGACACCCCTCCACTTT. The complete variable domain, with remaining parts taken from reference TRBV2 and TRBJ1-6, reads EPEVTQTPSHQVTQMGQEVILRCVPISNHLYFYWYRQILGQKVEFLVSFYNNEISEKSEIFDDQFSVERPDGSNFTLKIRSTKLEDSAMYFCASSDLSGGRTPLHFGNGTRLTVT.

The chain couples TRBV4-2 to TRBJ1-5; TRBD1 agrees at 9 bases. Looked up from germline, CDR1 is LGHNA and CDR2 is YNFKEQ. This CDR3 region has 16 residues. V dropped 4 bases and J dropped 4; count of bases not matched to a gene: 8. The CDR3 DNA sequence: TGTGCCAGCAGCCCAGACGGGACAGGGCGAAATCAGCCCCAGCATTTT. It yields the protein CASSPDGTGRNQPQHF.

In this sample, this clonotype turned up a few times. The gene calls are TRBV20-1 and TRBJ1-2; no clear D gene. Trimming left V 0 bases short and J 9 bases short, with 17 bases between. Germline values: CDR1 DFQATT, CDR2 SNEGSKA (reference sequence). The CDR3 is 14 residues long. In nucleotides, the CDR3 is TGCAGTGCTAGAGAAGGCAGTATGGCGGGAAGCTACACCTTC. It translates to CSAREGSMAGSYTF.

This clonotype showed up just a few times. This chain uses TRBV25-1 with TRBJ1-2, with D uncertain. The germline V and J ends were trimmed by 3 bases and 5 bases, with 10 bases remaining between them. The germline V gene has CDR1 MGHDK and CDR2 SYGVNS. The CDR3 consists of 13 residues. CDR3: CASSDPLEYGYTF. The DNA of the CDR3 is TGTGCCAGCAGTGACCCACTGGAGTATGGCTACACCTTC.

This clonotype was counted ten times or more. Here the CDR3 DNA reads TGTGCCACCAGTGATCAGGGGACGCAGCCCCAGCATTTT. It encodes CATSDQGTQPQHF. V is TRBV24-1 and J is TRBJ1-5; D might be TRBD1 (6 bases). This CDR3 is 13 amino acids long. Germline V gene lookup returns CDR1 KGHDR and CDR2 SFDVKD. V lost 3 bases to trimming and J lost 7 bases, with 9 bases between them.

Only a few counts were recorded for this clonotype. V and J are TRBV12-3 or TRBV12-4 and TRBJ1-3; D is uncertain. With 3 bases removed from V and 0 bases from J, the gap between germline ends came to 6 bases. The CDR3 has 14 amino acids. CDR3 protein: CASSLTSSGNTIYF. The CDR3 bases are TGTGCCAGCAGTTTGACCTCCTCTGGAAACACCATATATTTT.